This T cell receptor beta chain was found in a study of T cell responses to AZD1222 COVID-19 vaccine. CDR3 length: 14 residues. Germline CDR1 reads GTSNPN; CDR2 reads SVGIG (reference sequence). V lost 1 base, J lost 3 bases, and 9 bases lay in between. Profiling relied on immunoSEQ multiplex PCR, and the TCRdb table lists in-frame clones only, not all of them. This sample carries 100,000 or so clones, roughly 87% of them seen once, and the ten largest clones take just under 3%. This clone is a singleton in its sample. The source is an adult in good health. The V gene is TRBV30, the J gene TRBJ2-2; no firm D call. Source: peripheral blood, taken on day 0 of AZD1222 vaccination. In DNA form, the CDR3 reads TGTGCCTGGAGTGGGGGATCCGACACCGGGGAGCTGTTTTTT. Protein sequence: CAWSGGSDTGELFF.